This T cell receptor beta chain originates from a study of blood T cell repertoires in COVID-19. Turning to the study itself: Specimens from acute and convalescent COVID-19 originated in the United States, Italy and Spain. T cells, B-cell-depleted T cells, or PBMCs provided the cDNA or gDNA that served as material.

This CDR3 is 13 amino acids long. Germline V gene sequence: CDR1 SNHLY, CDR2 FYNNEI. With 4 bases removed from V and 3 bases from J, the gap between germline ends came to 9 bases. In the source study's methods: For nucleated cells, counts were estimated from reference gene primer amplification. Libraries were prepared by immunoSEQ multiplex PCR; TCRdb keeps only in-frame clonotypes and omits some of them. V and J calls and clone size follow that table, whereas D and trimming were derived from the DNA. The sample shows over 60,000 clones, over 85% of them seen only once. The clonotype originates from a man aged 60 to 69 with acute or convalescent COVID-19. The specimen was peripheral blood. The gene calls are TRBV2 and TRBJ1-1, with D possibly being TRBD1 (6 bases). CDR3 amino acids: CASSGRGHTEAFF. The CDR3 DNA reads TGTGCCAGCAGTGGCAGGGGTCACACTGAAGCTTTCTTT. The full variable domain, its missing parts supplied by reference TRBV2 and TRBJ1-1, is EPEVTQTPSHQVTQMGQEVILRCVPISNHLYFYWYRQILGQKVEFLVSFYNNEISEKSEIFDDQFSVERPDGSNFTLKIRSTKLEDSAMYFCASSGRGHTEAFFGQGTRLTVV.